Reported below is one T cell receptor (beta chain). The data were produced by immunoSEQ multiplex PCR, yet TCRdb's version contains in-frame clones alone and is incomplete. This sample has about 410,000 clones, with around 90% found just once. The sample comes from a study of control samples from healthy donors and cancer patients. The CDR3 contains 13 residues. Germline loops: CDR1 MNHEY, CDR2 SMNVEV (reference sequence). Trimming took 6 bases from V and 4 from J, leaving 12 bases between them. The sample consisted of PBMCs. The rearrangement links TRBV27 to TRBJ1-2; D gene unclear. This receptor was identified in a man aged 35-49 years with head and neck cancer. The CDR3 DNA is TGTGCCAGCAGCCTCGGACGTGGCTATGGCTACACCTTC. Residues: CASSLGRGYGYTF.